This T cell receptor beta chain appears in the sequencing data of a study of blood T cell repertoires in COVID-19. Trimming shortened V by 3 bases and J by 4 bases, and 15 bases separated the two germline ends. The CDR3 is 15 amino acids. Germline V gives CDR1 WSHSY, CDR2 SAAADI. This clone occurred once. Assay used: immunoSEQ multiplex PCR; TCRdb lists only in-frame clones, some missing. This table has under 300,000 clones, approximately 78% appearing once. The receptor was derived from a woman aged 18 to 35 with acute or convalescent COVID-19. Material for sequencing was peripheral blood. This chain connects TRBV10-2 to TRBJ1-2, with a weak D call TRBD1 (5 bases). As DNA, the CDR3 is TGCGCCAGCAGTGAAGCGCAGGGAATCGGCTATGGCTACACCTTC. This encodes CASSEAQGIGYGYTF.